The 24 T cell receptor beta chains in this list originate from one sample, sequenced in a study of patients and donors after allogeneic stem cell transplantation. Via MiXCR, TCRdb re-called the RT-PCR reads, giving one row per CDR3 protein. Among 190,000 or so distinct CDR3 sequences listed, roughly 38% were seen once. The sequencing input was blood, either unsorted or a sorted T cell fraction (not recorded which). The receptors come from a human donor who was either an allogeneic HSCT recipient or a stem cell or donor lymphocyte infusion donor (not recorded which). It is not recorded whose cells these are; they may come from a transplant donor.

The rearrangement uses TRBV5-6 and TRBJ2-3, with 9 bases identical to TRBD1. V trimming: 0 bases; J trimming: 4 bases; junction bases outside the gene matches: 6. Germline V CDR1 and CDR2: SGHDT, YYEEEE. The CDR3 length is 16 residues. The CDR3 bases are TGTGCCAGCAGCTTGGCCGGGACAGGGCTTTCAGATACGCAGTATTTT. This codes for CASSLAGTGLSDTQYF.

The V call is TRBV6-1, the J call TRBJ2-7, with D maybe TRBD1 (6 bases). The germline gives CDR1 MNHNS, CDR2 SASEGT. This CDR3 is built from 12 residues. The germline V and J ends were trimmed by 8 bases and 3 bases, with 11 bases remaining between them. CDR3 bases: TGTGCCAGCCGGGACATCCTCTACGAGCAGTACTTC. Translation: CASRDILYEQYF.

V and J are TRBV24-1 and TRBJ2-2; perhaps TRBD2 as D (6 bases). The germline CDR1 and CDR2 sequences are KGHDR and SFDVKD. This CDR3 has 16 residues. The germline V and J ends were trimmed by 3 bases and 3 bases, with 13 bases remaining between them. This CDR3 reads CATSDGGNGYTGELFF. The CDR3 region has the DNA TGTGCCACCAGTGATGGGGGGAACGGATACACCGGGGAGCTGTTTTTT.

This chain connects TRBV20-1 to TRBJ1-5; D is ambiguous. The germline V gene has CDR1 DFQATT and CDR2 SNEGSKA (reference sequence). V was pared by 0 bases and J by 4 bases, with 10 bases between. CDR3 length: 14 residues. In DNA form, the CDR3 reads TGCAGTGCTAGAGACATAGGAGGTAATCAGCCCCAGCATTTT. As protein: CSARDIGGNQPQHF.

This clonotype occurred a few times. The rearrangement links TRBV20-1 to TRBJ2-2; TRBD2 matches at 8 bases. The J segment lost 4 bases and the V segment lost 2 bases, leaving 6 bases of the junction unmatched. Germline V gene sequence: CDR1 DFQATT, CDR2 SNEGSKA (reference sequence). The CDR3 runs 15 residues. The CDR3 region has the DNA TGCAGTGCTAGACCGGGACTAGTGGGCACCGGGGAGCTGTTTTTT. Residues: CSARPGLVGTGELFF.

The chain uses TRBV12-3 or TRBV12-4 and TRBJ1-4; no firm D call. CDR3 length equals 14 residues. Trimming took off 3 bases at V and 4 bases at J, with 9 bases between the two ends. CDR3 in amino acids: CASSFHSINEKLFF. The CDR3, as DNA: TGTGCCAGCAGTTTCCACAGTATTAATGAAAAACTGTTTTTT.

This chain links TRBV7-6 with TRBJ1-6; 10 bases fit TRBD1. Germline CDR1 reads SGHVS; CDR2 reads FNYEAQ. The CDR3 runs 15 residues. With 5 bases clipped from V and 8 bases from J, the junction kept 6 bases outside the gene matches. CDR3 sequence reads: CASSTGQGFYSPLHF. CDR3 nucleotides: TGTGCCAGCAGCACGGGACAGGGGTTTTATTCACCCCTCCACTTT.

The chain combines TRBV7-9 with TRBJ2-7, with D tentatively TRBD2 (7 bases). Germline V gene lookup returns CDR1 SEHNR and CDR2 FQNEAQ (reference sequence). V lost 5 bases and J lost 5, with 25 bases in between. This CDR3 has 17 amino acids. This CDR3 reads CASSPPAGHIHIDEQYF. CDR3 DNA sequence: TGTGCCAGCAGCCCACCAGCGGGACACATCCATATCGACGAGCAGTACTTC.

The gene calls are TRBV7-2 and TRBJ1-1; D possibly corresponds to TRBD1 (5 bases). Germline V lookup: CDR1 SGHTA, CDR2 FQGNSA. V lost 10 bases and J lost 10, with 22 bases in between. CDR3 length: 13 residues. For the CDR3, the DNA is TGTGCCATACAAGACAGCCTAGCTTTTGGAGCTTTCTTT. Translating it yields CAIQDSLAFGAFF.

This clonotype was recorded a few times. The V and J genes are TRBV24-1 and TRBJ1-6; no firm D call. CDR1 and CDR2 (germline): KGHDR, SFDVKD. Between the trimmed V and J ends, which lost 2 bases and 8 bases, there was a span of 9 bases. The CDR3 spans 14 residues. The CDR3 loop is CATSDSSGDSPLHF. Here the CDR3 DNA reads TGTGCCACCAGTGATTCCAGTGGGGATTCACCCCTCCACTTT.

The chain has TRBV5-4 and TRBJ2-7, with 9 bases identical to TRBD1. The CDR3 sequence is 15 residues long. Looked up from germline, CDR1 is SGHNT and CDR2 is YYREEE (reference sequence). After removal of 4 bases from V and 5 bases from J, the junction contained 10 bases not matched to a gene. Written as DNA, the CDR3 is TGTGCCAGCAGCACTGGACAGGGGAAGGCCCACGAGCAGTACTTC. Encoded protein: CASSTGQGKAHEQYF.

The genes are TRBV12-3 or TRBV12-4 and TRBJ1-5; D gene ambiguous. The CDR3 is 13 residues long. The ends were cut back, 6 bases at V and 7 bases at J, with 13 bases in the middle. The DNA of the CDR3 is TGTGCCAGCAGCGTGAGGCTGAAACAGCCCCAGCATTTT. Protein product: CASSVRLKQPQHF.

The CDR3 sequence: CSANGFEDYEQYF. Here the CDR3 DNA reads TGCAGTGCTAACGGTTTTGAGGACTACGAGCAGTACTTC. The chain links TRBV20-1 to TRBJ2-7; D call uncertain. This CDR3 contains 13 residues. Per the germline V gene, CDR1 is DFQATT and CDR2 is SNEGSKA (reference sequence). The V gene lost 4 bases and the J gene lost 3 bases, with 13 bases spanning the gap.

This clonotype has only a few counts. The chain employs TRBV7-2 and TRBJ1-5; TRBD1 matches 9 bases. This CDR3 region has 14 residues. Germline trimming cut 5 bases from V and 3 bases from J; bases unmatched to any gene: 2. Germline values: CDR1 SGHTA, CDR2 FQGNSA. CDR3 nucleotides: TGTGCCAGCAGCCGGACAGGGGCCAATCAGCCCCAGCATTTT. Residues: CASSRTGANQPQHF.

The chain carries TRBV7-8 and TRBJ1-6, with D possibly being TRBD1 (5 bases). Germline V gene sequence: CDR1 SGHVS, CDR2 FQNEAQ. With 5 bases removed from V and 7 bases from J, the gap between germline ends came to 12 bases. The CDR3 is made up of 14 amino acids. The CDR3 region has the DNA TGTGCCAGCAGCGGACGGGGGGGGAATTCACCCCTCCACTTT. This translates into CASSGRGGNSPLHF.

The chain links TRBV4-1 to TRBJ2-7; D gene uncertain. The germline gives CDR1 MGHRA, CDR2 YSYEKL. The CDR3 covers 13 residues. V was clipped by 3 bases and J by 1 base, with 7 bases between them. The CDR3 DNA reads as TGCGCCAGCAGCCAGATTCATTCCTACGAGCAGTACTTC. Encoded protein: CASSQIHSYEQYF.

This chain joins TRBV6-6 and TRBJ2-1; D remains unclear. The CDR3 extends over 15 amino acids. The germline V and J ends were trimmed by 0 bases and 7 bases, with 13 bases remaining between them. Germline V gene sequence: CDR1 MNHNY, CDR2 SVGAGI (reference sequence). The CDR3 sequence is CASSYSPDLRNEQFF. The DNA for the CDR3 is TGTGCCAGCAGTTACTCTCCGGACCTGAGGAATGAGCAGTTCTTC.

This clonotype has only a few counts. This chain links TRBV29-1 with TRBJ1-1; D ambiguous. The CDR3 totals 16 residues. Germline V gene lookup returns CDR1 SQVTM and CDR2 ANQGSEA. With 3 bases removed from V and 7 bases from J, the gap between germline ends came to 24 bases. DNA for the CDR3: TGCAGCGTTGACCAAATCCCCTCGGGTAGGGCGGATGAAGCTTTCTTT. Its translation: CSVDQIPSGRADEAFF.

The J gene is TRBJ1-1, the V gene TRBV7-9; D not resolved. The CDR3 spans 13 residues. V gave up 5 bases and J gave up 3 bases, with 10 bases separating them. Germline CDR1 is SEHNR and CDR2 is FQNEAQ (reference sequence). The chain's CDR3 is CASSQLIDTEAFF. DNA for the CDR3: TGTGCCAGCAGCCAACTTATCGACACTGAAGCTTTCTTT.

The chain has TRBV5-1 and TRBJ1-6, with 10 bases aligning to TRBD1. Germline values: CDR1 SGHRS, CDR2 YFSETQ. The V and J ends lost 4 bases and 10 bases, in that order; junction bases with no gene match: 8. The CDR3 has 15 residues. CDR3 coding DNA: TGCGCCAGCAGCGGGACAGGGGCAGTAGGATCACCCCTCCACTTT. Protein: CASSGTGAVGSPLHF. Looking up the rest from reference TRBV5-1 and TRBJ1-6 gives the full variable domain: KAGVTQTPRYLIKTRGQQVTLSCSPISGHRSVSWYQQTPGQGLQFLFEYFSETQRNKGNFPGRFSGRQFSNSRSEMNVSTLELGDSALYLCASSGTGAVGSPLHFGNGTRLTVT.

The gene calls are TRBV12-3 or TRBV12-4 and TRBJ1-2, with a tentative D call TRBD1 (5 bases). This CDR3 spans 13 amino acids. The ends were cut back, 0 bases at V and 8 bases at J, with 10 bases in the middle. The CDR3 sequence: CASSLAGVSGYTF. Written as DNA, the CDR3 is TGTGCCAGCAGTTTAGCAGGGGTGAGCGGCTACACCTTC.

This CDR3 is CASSHPLETQYF. CDR3 sequence (DNA): TGTGCCAGCAGCCACCCCCTAGAGACCCAGTACTTC. This chain uses TRBV7-6 with TRBJ2-5; D remains unclear. Germline CDR1 and CDR2: SGHVS and FNYEAQ. The V end was cut by 5 bases, the J end by 4 bases, with 8 bases between. CDR3 length: 12 amino acids.

This clonotype was detected many times. V usage is TRBV10-3 and J usage is TRBJ1-3, with TRBD1 matching over 8 bases. With 6 bases clipped from V and 7 bases from J, the junction kept 11 bases outside the gene matches. This CDR3 region has 15 residues. Germline lookup yields CDR1 ENHRY and CDR2 SYGVKD. The CDR3, as DNA: TGTGCCATCAGCAAGACAGGGGAGTCGGACAACACCATATATTTT. It specifies CAISKTGESDNTIYF.

This clonotype has only a few counts. The chain uses TRBV25-1 and TRBJ2-4; 9 nucleotides align to TRBD1. Per germline, CDR1 MGHDK and CDR2 SYGVNS. The CDR3 is made up of 16 amino acids. Trimming cost V 2 bases and J 1 base; bases outside gene matches: 3. The CDR3 DNA follows: TGTGCCAGCAGTGAACCCGGGACAGGGGCCAAAAACATTCAGTACTTC. This codes for CASSEPGTGAKNIQYF.